Listed below are T cell receptor beta chains from one sample, sequenced in a study of cytomegalovirus exposure and HLA in healthy donors. Using immunoSEQ multiplex PCR, the repertoire was profiled, and TCRdb retains in-frame clones only, with some absent. The sample holds some 85,000 clones, 76% seen once. Sequencing was carried out using PBMCs. These receptors all come from a man aged 40-49 years in good health and CMV-seronegative. CDR3s include the opening cysteine and the closing phenylalanine or tryptophan. D genes are given only for firm matches. Size is omitted from some rows. Given values are once, few, many or a class for expanded clones.

TRBV7-2	NA	TRBD1	TRBJ2-1	16	TGTGCCAGCAGCTTAGCCACAGGGGGCTTGGACAATGAGCAGTTCTTC	CASSLATGGLDNEQFF
TRBV29-1	NA	TRBD2	TRBJ2-1	16	TGCAGCGTTGAGGGTAGCGGGGGGGCCGAGTACAATGAGCAGTTCTTC	CSVEGSGGAEYNEQFF
TRBV28	NA	TRBD1	TRBJ1-1	15	TGTGCCAGCAATCATGGGGACAGGGGGCTCGCTGAAGCTTTCTTT	CASNHGDRGLAEAFF
TRBV19	few	NA	TRBJ1-1	13	TGTGCCAGTAGTATAGGCGGTGGCACTGAAGCTTTCTTT	CASSIGGGTEAFF
TRBV7-3	NA	TRBD2	TRBJ2-5	15	TGTGCCAGCAGCCCCTATTCTAGCGGCCAAGAGACCCAGTACTTC	CASSPYSSGQETQYF
TRBV4-1	NA	NA	TRBJ2-3	13	TGCGCCAGCAGCCCGTTGGGAGCAAATACGCAGTATTTT	CASSPLGANTQYF
TRBV6-5	NA	NA	TRBJ1-5	14	TGTGCCACGGCGGGAGAAAGGCTAGGTCAGCCCCAGCATTTT	CATAGERLGQPQHF
TRBV27	once	TRBD1	TRBJ2-1	17	TGTGCCAGCAGTTCCCTCTACAGGGGGCTCCGGGGGAATGAGCAGTTCTTC	CASSSLYRGLRGNEQFF
TRBV4-2	NA	NA	TRBJ2-5	12	TGTGCCAGCAGCCAAGATCTGGAGACCCAGTACTTC	CASSQDLETQYF
TRBV5-4	NA	TRBD1	TRBJ2-6	18	TGTGCCAGCAGCAACCCGGGACAGGGATTGCCTGGGGCCAACGTCCTGACTTTC	CASSNPGQGLPGANVLTF
TRBV5-4	once	TRBD1	TRBJ1-2	15	TGTGCCAGCAGCTTAGGTGGGACAGGGGACTATGGCTACACCTTC	CASSLGGTGDYGYTF
TRBV2	few	NA	TRBJ1-1	14	TGTGCCAGCAGTGAAGTGGGCCCGTGGACTGAAGCTTTCTTT	CASSEVGPWTEAFF
TRBV29-1	NA	NA	TRBJ2-5	17	TGCAGCGCCTGGGTAGGGGCCAAATCCACTTTCCAAGAGACCCAGTACTTC	CSAWVGAKSTFQETQYF
TRBV18	NA	TRBD1	TRBJ2-7	14	TGTGCCAGCTCACCATCGGACAGGGTCAACGAGCAGTACTTC	CASSPSDRVNEQYF
TRBV4-3	few	NA	TRBJ1-3	19	TGCGCCAGCAGCCCGGGAGAATGGACGATGGAGAGCTCTGGAAACACCATATATTTT	CASSPGEWTMESSGNTIYF
TRBV5-4	NA	NA	TRBJ1-2	13	TGTGCCAGCACGGGGGTCTTAGGAGGCGGCTACACCTTC	CASTGVLGGGYTF
TRBV25-1	NA	NA	TRBJ2-7	13	TGTGCCAGCTCAACAGAGTTTTACTACGAGCAGTACTTC	CASSTEFYYEQYF
TRBV4-2	NA	TRBD1	TRBJ1-4	14	TGTGCCAGCAGCCGCGACAGGGTCGGTGAAAAACTGTTTTTT	CASSRDRVGEKLFF
TRBV5-5	NA	NA	TRBJ2-5	15	TGTGCCAGCAGCGGGGGGACGGGCCCTAAAGAGACCCAGTACTTC	CASSGGTGPKETQYF
TRBV25-1	NA	NA	TRBJ2-6	18	TGTGCCAGCAGTGAATGGCAGGGCGGCCCTGGTGGGGCCAACGTCCTGACTTTC	CASSEWQGGPGGANVLTF
TRBV7-2	NA	NA	TRBJ1-2	13	TGTGCCAGCAGCCAAGACGGGAGGACTGGCTACACCTTC	CASSQDGRTGYTF
TRBV7-9	NA	TRBD2	TRBJ2-7	15	TGTTCCAGCAGCTTAGAGGTCCGGGGCGGGGGTCAGCAGTACTTC	CSSSLEVRGGGQQYF
TRBV15	once	NA	TRBJ2-7	13	TGTGCCACCAGCAGAGACAGGGGCTACGAGCAGTACTTC	CATSRDRGYEQYF
TRBV4-1	once	TRBD1	TRBJ2-3	17	TGCGCCAGCAGCCAAGGATACCCCCGGGACAGGGTGGGAACGCAGTATTTT	CASSQGYPRDRVGTQYF
TRBV2	NA	TRBD1	TRBJ2-4	16	TGTGCCAGCAGTGCTGACAGGGCCCGACTGGGAAACATTCAGTACTTC	CASSADRARLGNIQYF
TRBV5-1	few	NA	TRBJ1-2	13	TGCGCCAGCAGCTTAGGAGCTAACTATGGCTACACCTTC	CASSLGANYGYTF
TRBV19	NA	TRBD2	TRBJ2-7	13	TGTGCCAGTAGTAACGGGGGGGTAGGGGAGCAGTACTTC	CASSNGGVGEQYF
TRBV28	NA	TRBD1	TRBJ1-3	16	TGTGCCAGCACCTCCCCTGGAGGGGGCGCTGGAAACACCATATATTTT	CASTSPGGGAGNTIYF
TRBV4-3	NA	NA	TRBJ1-3	16	TGCGCCAGCAGCCAAGATGGGCAGCCCTCTGGAAACACCATATATTTT	CASSQDGQPSGNTIYF
TRBV6-1	NA	TRBD1	TRBJ2-2	14	TGTGCCAGCAACCGTCAGGGGGTCCCCGGGGAGCTGTTTTTT	CASNRQGVPGELFF
TRBV7-2	NA	TRBD1	TRBJ1-2	16	TGTGCCAGCAGCTATTCCCGGGACAGGGGCCCATATGGCTACACCTTC	CASSYSRDRGPYGYTF
TRBV4-3	NA	NA	TRBJ2-7	14	TGCGCCAGCAGCCGAGACAGCAGGTCCTACGAGCAGTACTTC	CASSRDSRSYEQYF
TRBV5-1	once	NA	TRBJ2-1	16	TGCGCCAGCAGCTCGGGGGAACGGGGCTCCTACAATGAGCAGTTCTTC	CASSSGERGSYNEQFF
TRBV29-1	NA	NA	TRBJ1-1	13	TGCAGCGTTGCCCGGACAGCGAACACTGAAGCTTTCTTT	CSVARTANTEAFF
TRBV29-1	NA	TRBD1	TRBJ2-7	12	TGCAGCGTCGTACCTACGGGACAGAGGAGATACTTC	CSVVPTGQRRYF
TRBV30	NA	TRBD1	TRBJ2-3	11	TGTGCCTGGAGTCGCAGGGGGCAAATGTATTTT	CAWSRRGQMYF
TRBV7-2	NA	NA	TRBJ2-7	16	TGTGCCAGCAGCCCGGGTGGGCGGGGGCCCTTGGGAGAGCAGTACTTC	CASSPGGRGPLGEQYF
TRBV4-1	NA	TRBD1	TRBJ2-6	18	TGCGCCAGCAGCCAAGTGACAGGGGCAAGCTCTGGGGCCAACGTCCTGACTTTC	CASSQVTGASSGANVLTF
TRBV29-1	NA	NA	TRBJ1-1	14	TGCAGCTCCATACAGGATGGGGCCAACACTGAAGCTTTCTTT	CSSIQDGANTEAFF
TRBV5-1	NA	NA	TRBJ1-3	16	TGCGCCAGCAGCTTGGGACACCCGAGCTCTGGAAACACCATATATTTT	CASSLGHPSSGNTIYF
TRBV7-9	NA	TRBD2	TRBJ2-5	17	TGTGCCAGCAGCCCCAGGGGGGGTAGCGGGGGCAAAGAGACCCAGTACTTC	CASSPRGGSGGKETQYF